This T cell receptor beta chain was identified during a study of response to subunit inactivated influenza vaccine. Whole-study findings and limits: There was a suggestion from the authors that each seasonal influenza vaccination recruits few new T cells.

A single record per CDR3 protein comes from TCRdb applying MiXCR to the RT-PCR reads. The sample includes about 650,000 distinct CDR3 sequences, more than 15% of them seen just once. Trimming removed 1 base from V and 6 bases from J, with 4 bases in between. Per the germline V gene, CDR1 is LGHDT and CDR2 is YNNKEL (reference sequence). The CDR3 length is 11 residues. This clonotype was recorded at least ten times. Antigen specificity is unknown. Specimen: PBMCs from blood, collected about 12 days after vaccination. The receptor was derived from a man aged 50-60 years who received an inactivated influenza vaccine. The genes are TRBV3-1 and TRBJ2-7; no definite D call. The CDR3 here is CASSQGSEQYF. The CDR3 coding sequence is TGTGCCAGCAGCCAAGGTTCCGAGCAGTACTTC.